The 5 T cell receptor beta chains listed next were all sequenced from one sample in a study of OX40 agonist ivuxolimab in advanced cancers. Assay: immunoSEQ multiplex PCR; the TCRdb copy retains only in-frame clones and omits some. The table has around 13,000 clones, 65% to 90% seen once; the top ten hold 42%. Sequencing used CD4+ or CD8+ T cells sorted from blood, obtained in a trial of the OX40 agonist ivuxolimab. The receptors come from an adult with an advanced solid tumor such as melanoma, head and neck, liver or kidney cancer.

This clone was observed a single time. V gene TRBV14 combines with J gene TRBJ2-7; 16 nucleotides align to TRBD2. The CDR3 totals 18 residues. The ends lost 3 bases at V and 4 bases at J; junction bases unmatched: 9. The germline V gene has CDR1 SGHDN and CDR2 FVKESK. The CDR3 sequence is CASSHPGTSGRAVYEQYF. DNA of the CDR3: TGTGCCAGCAGCCACCCCGGGACTAGCGGGAGGGCCGTTTACGAGCAGTACTTC.

This chain links TRBV2 with TRBJ2-1; D tentatively reads TRBD1 or TRBD2 (5 bases each). V was pared by 3 bases and J by 0 bases, with 18 bases between. The germline gives CDR1 SNHLY, CDR2 FYNNEI. The CDR3 spans 18 residues. The CDR3 coding sequence is TGTGCCAGCAGTGATGGCCCCGGGACCTTGAGCTCCTACAATGAGCAGTTCTTC. Translating it yields CASSDGPGTLSSYNEQFF.

The chain has TRBV30 and TRBJ2-7; TRBD2 is a possible D gene (5 bases). The ends were cut back, 3 bases at V and 4 bases at J, with 19 bases in the middle. Germline V gene lookup returns CDR1 GTSNPN and CDR2 SVGIG (reference sequence). The CDR3 runs 15 residues. The CDR3 nucleotides are TGTGCCTGGAGAGACCCTCGGGAAACCTCATACGAGCAGTACTTC. As protein: CAWRDPRETSYEQYF.

This chain connects TRBV9 to TRBJ2-3, with TRBD2 matching over 7 bases. The CDR3 consists of 16 residues. The germline V gene encodes CDR1 SGDLS and CDR2 YYNGEE. With V trimmed by 3 bases and J by 2 bases, 9 bases remained unmatched. The CDR3 here is CASSGAPGRITDTQYF. CDR3 DNA sequence: TGTGCCAGCAGCGGGGCCCCCGGGAGGATCACAGATACGCAGTATTTT.

This chain joins TRBV28 and TRBJ2-7; weak D call: TRBD2 (6 bases). Germline values: CDR1 MDHEN, CDR2 SYDVKM. This CDR3 spans 15 amino acids. Trimming removed 6 bases at V and 2 bases at J, with 17 bases between. CDR3: CASRKPPPSAYEQYF. The DNA for the CDR3 is TGTGCCAGCAGAAAACCCCCACCTAGCGCCTACGAGCAGTACTTC. The full variable domain, with the rest looked up from reference TRBV28 and TRBJ2-7, is DVKVTQSSRYLVKRTGEKVFLECVQDMDHENMFWYRQDPGLGLRLIYFSYDVKMKEKGDIPEGYSVSREKKERFSLILESASTNQTSMYLCASRKPPPSAYEQYFGPGTRLTVT.